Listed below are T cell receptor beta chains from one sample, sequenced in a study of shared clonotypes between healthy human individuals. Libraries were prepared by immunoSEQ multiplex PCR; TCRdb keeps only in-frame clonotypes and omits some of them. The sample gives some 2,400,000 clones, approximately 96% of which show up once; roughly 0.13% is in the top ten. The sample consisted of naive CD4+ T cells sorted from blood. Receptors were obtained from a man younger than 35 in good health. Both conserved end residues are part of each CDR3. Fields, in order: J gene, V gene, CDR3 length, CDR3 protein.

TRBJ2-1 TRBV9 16 CASSVALAGVYNEQFF
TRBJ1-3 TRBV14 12 CASSTGGNTIYF
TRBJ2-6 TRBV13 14 CASSLQSGANVLTF
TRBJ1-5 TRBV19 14 CASEQGVSNQPQHF
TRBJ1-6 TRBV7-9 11 CAGRRGYRAHF
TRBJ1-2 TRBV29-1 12 CSVDGTVGGYTF
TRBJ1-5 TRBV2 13 CASSEIQRQPQHF
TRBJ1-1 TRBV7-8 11 CASSSRGEAFF
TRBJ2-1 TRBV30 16 CAWSEGPSFPYNEQFF
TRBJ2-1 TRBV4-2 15 CASSQGTSGNNEQFF
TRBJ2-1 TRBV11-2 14 CASSPHLAGVEQFF
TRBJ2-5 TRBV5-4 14 CASSSNTYSETQYF
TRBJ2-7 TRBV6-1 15 CASSGRVTKSYEQYF
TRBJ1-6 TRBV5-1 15 CASSLVATGNSPLHF
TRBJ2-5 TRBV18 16 CASSPLSGGAQETQYF
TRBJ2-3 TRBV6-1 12 CASRAATDTQYF
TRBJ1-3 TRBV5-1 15 CASSLVGDSGNTIYF
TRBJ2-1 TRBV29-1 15 CSVPWTGISYNEQFF